The 17 T cell receptor beta chains presented below share a single source sample, sequenced in a study of T-cell reconstitution after alpha-beta-depleted transplantation in children. As it was prepared, the TCRbeta library received unique molecular identifiers. Each CDR3 protein gets one entry after TCRdb re-called the PCR reads with MiXCR. The table has 240,000 or so distinct CDR3 sequences, 6.5% to 10% seen once; the top ten hold just under 6.5%. The sequencing used PBMCs, mostly from graft donor cells, collected 180 days after TCRalphabeta/CD19-depleted stem cell transplant. The receptor set was obtained from a male patient between 5 and 17 years old who had a stem cell transplant for acute lymphoblastic leukemia, so the T cells may come from the graft donor.

This clonotype was recorded at least ten times. The CDR3 bases are TGTGCCAGCAGTTTAAGATCAGGGACAGGGACAGGAAACACTGAAGCTTTCTTT. Amino acid sequence: CASSLRSGTGTGNTEAFF. The chain links TRBV27 to TRBJ1-1; 9 bases align to TRBD1. Germline V gene lookup returns CDR1 MNHEY and CDR2 SMNVEV (reference sequence). With V trimmed by 2 bases and J by 2 bases, 12 bases remained unmatched. The CDR3 has 18 amino acids.

The sample holds many counts of this clonotype. This chain joins TRBV24-1 and TRBJ2-7; 8 bases are shared with TRBD1. This CDR3 has 12 residues. V shed 5 bases, J shed 5 bases, and the junction held 1 base outside the gene matches. The germline V gene has CDR1 KGHDR and CDR2 SFDVKD. The DNA for the CDR3 is TGTGCCACCAGTGCGGACAGGGACGAGCAGTACTTC. Translating gives CATSADRDEQYF.

This clonotype came up many times. V gene TRBV28 combines with J gene TRBJ1-5; D gene unclear. The V end lost 6 bases, the J end lost 5 bases, and 11 bases lay between the germline ends. CDR1 and CDR2 (germline): MDHEN, SYDVKM. The CDR3 is 13 amino acids. For the CDR3, the DNA is TGTGCCAGCAGCTACAGTTATTATCAGCCCCAGCATTTT. Encoded protein: CASSYSYYQPQHF.

This clonotype has a count of ten or more. The CDR3 loop reads CASSPPFQRLVGYTF. The CDR3 DNA is TGTGCCAGCAGCCCGCCCTTCCAACGACTAGTAGGCTACACCTTC. This chain connects TRBV3-1 to TRBJ1-2; D is undetermined. The CDR3 spans 15 residues. Germline values: CDR1 LGHDT, CDR2 YNNKEL (reference sequence). Trimming removed 4 bases from V and 8 bases from J, with 20 bases in between.

This clonotype turned up a few times. The V call is TRBV7-6, the J call TRBJ2-3; tentative D call: TRBD2 (5 bases). V lost 5 bases and J 2 bases, leaving 20 bases between the germline ends. The germline V gene encodes CDR1 SGHVS and CDR2 FNYEAQ. There are 17 residues in the CDR3. This CDR3 reads CASSASGIRGDTDTQYF. The CDR3 DNA reads TGTGCCAGCAGCGCCTCCGGGATCAGAGGAGACACAGATACGCAGTATTTT.

This clonotype was counted ten times or more. The chain carries TRBV5-1 and TRBJ2-5; a weak D match, TRBD1 (6 bases). Germline CDR1 SGHRS, CDR2 YFSETQ. The CDR3 is 14 amino acids. Trimming took off 2 bases at V and 0 bases at J, with 8 bases between the two ends. For the CDR3, the DNA is TGCGCCAGCAGCTTTAACAGGGACCAAGAGACCCAGTACTTC. It translates to CASSFNRDQETQYF.

Ten or more counts support this clonotype. V usage is TRBV11-2 and J usage is TRBJ2-7; D not resolved. With 5 bases removed from V and 3 bases from J, the gap between germline ends came to 14 bases. The CDR3 consists of 14 residues. CDR1 and CDR2 from the germline V gene are SGHAT and FQNNGV. The CDR3 DNA reads TGTGCCAGCAGCCCCCCATTTAGGGACTACGAGCAGTACTTC. Translated, it gives CASSPPFRDYEQYF.

This clonotype was seen at least ten times. One end of the junction varies from germline; a read error may be responsible. The genes are TRBV7-7 and TRBJ2-7; D assignment may be TRBD1 or TRBD2 (6 bases each). This CDR3 has 14 residues. Germline CDR1 and CDR2: SSHAT and FNYEAQ (reference sequence). The CDR3 reads CASSLGGGNYEQYF. CDR3 nucleotide sequence: TGTGCTAGCAGCTTAGGAGGGGGGAACTACGAGCAGTACTTC.

This clonotype was picked up many times. The chain employs TRBV5-1 and TRBJ2-7, with 7 positions matching TRBD2. This CDR3 region has 16 residues. The germline CDR1 and CDR2 sequences are SGHRS and YFSETQ. Germline trimming cut 4 bases from V and 1 base from J; bases unmatched to any gene: 11. CDR3 sequence reads: CASSPLLGGTSYEQYF. CDR3 coding DNA: TGCGCCAGCAGCCCCCTCTTGGGGGGGACGTCCTACGAGCAGTACTTC.

This clonotype was detected many times. The chain employs TRBV5-1 and TRBJ1-5; D unclear. The CDR3 is 13 residues long. Germline lookup yields CDR1 SGHRS and CDR2 YFSETQ. The V end was cut by 1 base, the J end by 4 bases, with 6 bases between. CDR3 sequence (DNA): TGCGCCAGCAGCTTGACAGAAAATCAGCCCCAGCATTTT. Amino acids: CASSLTENQPQHF. The full variable domain, rest sourced from reference TRBV5-1 and TRBJ1-5, is KAGVTQTPRYLIKTRGQQVTLSCSPISGHRSVSWYQQTPGQGLQFLFEYFSETQRNKGNFPGRFSGRQFSNSRSEMNVSTLELGDSALYLCASSLTENQPQHFGDGTRLSIL.

About this clonotype itself: This may be a read error, as it is one base from a much larger clone. This chain uses TRBV19 with TRBJ2-2; D is undetermined. Germline CDR1 LNHDA, CDR2 SQIVND (reference sequence). Trimming pared 3 bases from V and 9 bases from J, leaving 11 bases between. The CDR3 spans 13 residues. The CDR3 spells CASSIAGPRELFF. Here the CDR3 DNA reads TGTGCCAGTAGTATTGCTGGACCCAGGGAGCTGTTTTTT. The full variable domain, its missing parts supplied by reference TRBV19 and TRBJ2-2, is DGGITQSPKYLFRKEGQNVTLSCEQNLNHDAMYWYRQDPGQGLRLIYYSQIVNDFQKGDIAEGYSVSREKKESFPLTVTSAQKNPTAFYLCASSIAGPRELFFGEGSRLTVL.

Points on this clonotype: This may stem from a read error, because a much larger clone lies one nucleotide away. This rearrangement joins TRBV24-1 to TRBJ1-1, with D perhaps matching TRBD1 (6 bases). Germline CDR1 is KGHDR and CDR2 is SFDVKD. Trimming took off 3 bases at V and 9 bases at J, with 13 bases between the two ends. The CDR3 has 13 residues. The DNA of the CDR3 is TGTGCCACCAGTGATCCGGGACAAGAACAAGCTTTCTTT. This sequence encodes CATSDPGQEQAFF.

This clonotype was counted a few times. The chain links TRBV7-8 to TRBJ2-5; either TRBD1 or TRBD2 may supply D (5 bases each). The CDR3 loop spans 14 amino acids. The germline V gene has CDR1 SGHVS and CDR2 FQNEAQ. Trimming stripped 3 bases from V and 1 base from J, with 9 bases between. The CDR3 DNA follows: TGTGCCAGCAGCTTCGAGGGGATCCAAGAGACCCAGTACTTC. Translated: CASSFEGIQETQYF.

Points on this clonotype: A read error may be the cause here, since a much bigger clone is one base away. The chain carries TRBV7-9 and TRBJ2-7, with 7 bases matching TRBD2. This CDR3 spans 13 amino acids. Looked up from germline, CDR1 is SEHNR and CDR2 is FQNEAQ (reference sequence). The CDR3 here is CAGSPRLANEQYF. The CDR3 bases are TGTGCCGGCAGCCCTAGACTAGCCAACGAGCAGTACTTC.

This clonotype was observed many times. This rearrangement joins TRBV11-3 to TRBJ2-1; 8 positions agree with TRBD2. Germline trimming cut 3 bases from V and 2 bases from J; bases unmatched to any gene: 15. Germline CDR1 SGHNT, CDR2 YENEEA. The CDR3 runs 19 residues. CDR3 sequence: CASSFRLGRLASTYNEQFF. CDR3 coding DNA: TGTGCCAGCAGCTTCAGATTGGGGCGACTAGCGAGTACCTACAATGAGCAGTTCTTC.

The table lists this clonotype with many counts. The chain links TRBV12-3 or TRBV12-4 to TRBJ2-5; 7 bases line up with TRBD1. The CDR3 totals 16 residues. V shed 1 base and J 4 bases; nucleotides not matched to a gene: 9. This CDR3 reads CASSLVGLGQRETQYF. The DNA for the CDR3 is TGTGCCAGCAGTTTAGTAGGGTTGGGACAGAGAGAGACCCAGTACTTC.

This clonotype was detected once. Being one base from a much bigger clone, this may be a read error. The chain links TRBV20-1 to TRBJ1-1, with D maybe TRBD1 (5 bases). In germline, CDR1 is DFQATT, CDR2 SNEGSKA (reference sequence). CDR3 length: 12 residues. The CDR3 loop is CSALAQGADAFF. DNA of the CDR3: TGCAGTGCTTTAGCTCAGGGTGCTGACGCTTTCTTT.